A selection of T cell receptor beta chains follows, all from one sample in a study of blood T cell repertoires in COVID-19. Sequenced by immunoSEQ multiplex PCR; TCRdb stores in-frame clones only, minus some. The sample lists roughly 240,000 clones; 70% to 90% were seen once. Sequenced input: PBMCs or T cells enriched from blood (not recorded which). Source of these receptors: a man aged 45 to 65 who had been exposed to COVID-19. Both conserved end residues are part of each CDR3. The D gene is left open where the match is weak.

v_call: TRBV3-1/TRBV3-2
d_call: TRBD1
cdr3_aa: CASSQAYGQGGSSYGYTF

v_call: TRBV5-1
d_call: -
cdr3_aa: CASSEGQSAMRKLFF

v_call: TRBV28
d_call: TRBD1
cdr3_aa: CASTKWDRGYGYTF

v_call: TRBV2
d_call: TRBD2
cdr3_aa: CASRKGLAFTDTQYF

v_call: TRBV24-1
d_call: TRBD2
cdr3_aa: CATSLTSGYQETQYF

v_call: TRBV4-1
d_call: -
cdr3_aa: CASRVKQHRNEKLFF

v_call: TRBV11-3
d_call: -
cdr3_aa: CASSSGSGRSGANVLTF

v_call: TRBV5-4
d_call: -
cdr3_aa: CASSPGQSSYNSPLHF

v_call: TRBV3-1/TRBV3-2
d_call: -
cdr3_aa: CASSQQGGYNEQFF

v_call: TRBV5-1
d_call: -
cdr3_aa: CASSGGVGVNSPLHF

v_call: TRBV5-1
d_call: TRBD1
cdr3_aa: CASSLIGTAGETQYF

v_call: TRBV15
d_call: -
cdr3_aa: CATSRVDRSSYEQYF

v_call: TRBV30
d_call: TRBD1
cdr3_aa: CAWNRGPKAFF

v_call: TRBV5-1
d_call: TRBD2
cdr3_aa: CASSPRASGSSYNEQFF

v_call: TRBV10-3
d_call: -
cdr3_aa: CAISAASGRSTNEKLFF

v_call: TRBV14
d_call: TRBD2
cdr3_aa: CASSRGSKRGLQETQYF

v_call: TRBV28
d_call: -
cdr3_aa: CASGYETGLGGYTF

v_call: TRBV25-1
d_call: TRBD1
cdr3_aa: CASSAQGRNQPQHF

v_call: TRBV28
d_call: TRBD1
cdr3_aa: CASSRPGQGGTGELFF

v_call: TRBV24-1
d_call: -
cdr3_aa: CATSDKAAAPDNEQFF

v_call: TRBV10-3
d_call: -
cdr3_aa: CATDIEVNEVHTEAFF

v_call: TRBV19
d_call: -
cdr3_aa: CASSIGGRGLSPLHF

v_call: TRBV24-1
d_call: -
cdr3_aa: CATSERLMNTGELFF

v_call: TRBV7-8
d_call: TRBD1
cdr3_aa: CASSLTIPDRGYNSPLHF

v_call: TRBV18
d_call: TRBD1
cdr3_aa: CASSPTGWDTEAFF

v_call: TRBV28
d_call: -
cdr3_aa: CASSLGLGYGYTF

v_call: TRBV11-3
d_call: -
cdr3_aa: CASSLDRGEQFF

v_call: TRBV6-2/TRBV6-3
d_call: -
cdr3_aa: CASSYSAPSYEQYF

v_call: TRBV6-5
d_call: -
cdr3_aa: CASSYGGSGSYEQYF

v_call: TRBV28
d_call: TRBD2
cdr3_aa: CASSVGLAGGSSTGELFF

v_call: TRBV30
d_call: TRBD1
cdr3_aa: CAWSVQAGRGRSPLHF

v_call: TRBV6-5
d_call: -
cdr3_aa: CASSYRFSTDTQYF

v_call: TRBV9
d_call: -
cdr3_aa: CASSAGGVGNTEAFF

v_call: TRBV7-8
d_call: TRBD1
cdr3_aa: CASRTGGINQPQHF

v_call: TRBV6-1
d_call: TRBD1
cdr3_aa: CASSGPRPDRGYGYTF

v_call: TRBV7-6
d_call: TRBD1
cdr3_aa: CASSPGTVQETQYF

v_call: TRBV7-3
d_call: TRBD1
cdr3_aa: CASSVGTGGTYEQYF

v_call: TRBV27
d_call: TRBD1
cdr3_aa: CASRLTGAWNSPLHF

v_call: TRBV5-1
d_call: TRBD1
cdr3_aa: CASSLPQGTTNEKLFF

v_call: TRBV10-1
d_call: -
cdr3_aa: CASSGAVGAGQFF

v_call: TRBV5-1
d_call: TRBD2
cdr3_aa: CASSLGGLAGDGENIQYF

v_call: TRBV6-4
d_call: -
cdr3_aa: CASSRQGFDTEAFF

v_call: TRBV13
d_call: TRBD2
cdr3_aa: CASSLASGRALGTDTQYF

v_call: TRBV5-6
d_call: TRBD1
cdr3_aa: CASSSTGEPVTKNTEAFF

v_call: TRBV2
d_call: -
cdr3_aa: CASSEQGIGEKLFF